Shown below are 3 T cell receptor beta chains from a single sample sequenced in a study of T cell repertoires in cytomegalovirus infection. No cognate antigen is known for these TCRs. Via MiXCR, TCRdb re-called the reads, giving one row per CDR3 protein. The table lists approximately 990,000 distinct CDR3 sequences, approximately 33% of them singletons. Sample: cultured CD8+ T cells from PBMCs, taken from culture after CMV antigen stimulation. The receptor source for this set is a human donor in good health (CMV status not recorded). Some clones in this sample may be carry-over from other donors' samples.

This clonotype was observed at least ten times. The CDR3 loop is CASTNGLITEAFF. The CDR3 nucleotides read TGTGCCAGCACTAACGGACTTATAACAGAAGCTTTCTTT. The V and J genes are TRBV6-5 and TRBJ1-1; no firm D call. The CDR3 totals 13 residues. The V gene's germline CDR1 is MNHEY and CDR2 SVGAGI. V was clipped by 7 bases and J by 8 bases, with 17 bases between them.

The V call is TRBV20-1, the J call TRBJ2-1; 8 bases fit TRBD2. The CDR3 has 14 residues. The trim removed 5 bases at V and 7 bases at J, leaving 10 bases unmatched. The germline gives CDR1 DFQATT, CDR2 SNEGSKA (reference sequence). The CDR3 DNA sequence: TGCAGTGCTGAGGGACTAGAAGAAAGTAATGAGCAGTTCTTC. This encodes CSAEGLEESNEQFF.

This clonotype was seen a few times. The chain links TRBV10-2 to TRBJ2-1; D is ambiguous. CDR3 length: 15 residues. The V end lost 6 bases, the J end lost 5 bases, and 17 bases lay between the germline ends. CDR1 and CDR2 (germline): WSHSY, SAAADI. CDR3: CASRGTSVRDNEQFF. As DNA, the CDR3 is TGCGCCAGCAGGGGTACTTCCGTACGTGACAATGAGCAGTTCTTC.